The source of this T cell receptor (beta chain) is a study of blood T cell repertoires in COVID-19. This clone was observed a handful of times. Other DNA sequences in this sample translate to the same CDR3. In the original analysis: The assay estimated nucleated cells by amplifying reference gene primers. TCRdb keeps only in-frame clones here, not all; method: immunoSEQ multiplex PCR. Clone size and V and J calls were adopted from that table, with D and trimming inferred from the DNA. The data contain more than 200,000 clones, 80% to 85% of them seen just once; the ten biggest clones take up around 4.4%. The junction had 8 bases not matched to a gene; V was cut back by 3 bases and J by 5 bases. The germline V gene encodes CDR1 SGHAT and CDR2 FQNNGV. This CDR3 comprises 16 residues.

The sequence was collected from a man in his fifties with active or convalescent COVID-19. Source material: peripheral blood. This sequence joins TRBV11-2 and TRBJ2-3; 10 bases are shared with TRBD2. CDR3 sequence: CASSLLSGGAGDTQYF. CDR3 nucleotide sequence: TGTGCCAGCAGCTTGTTGAGCGGGGGGGCGGGAGATACGCAGTATTTT.